The clone carrying this TCR beta chain was detected only a few times. The antigen is unknown. Germline V lookup: CDR1 SGHDT, CDR2 YYEEEE. V shed 4 bases and J shed 4 bases, with 12 bases lying between them. The CDR3 runs 14 residues. The study ran its PCR with 60 Vbeta and 13 Jbeta primers. TCRdb's copy holds only in-frame clones and misses some; the assay was immunoSEQ multiplex PCR. The profile shows 95,000 to 120,000 clones, over 60% of them singletons. The data originate from a study of cytomegalovirus exposure and HLA in healthy donors. Study-wide results and caveats: Reportedly, cytomegalovirus status was diagnosed with high sensitivity and specificity.

This sequence originates from a man aged 18 to 35 in good health and CMV-seropositive. Sequencing was carried out using PBMCs. The rearrangement links TRBV5-6 to TRBJ2-1; D perhaps matches TRBD2 (6 bases). CDR3 in amino acids: CASSNRGIYNEQFF. CDR3 DNA sequence: TGTGCCAGCAGCAACCGGGGGATTTACAATGAGCAGTTCTTC.